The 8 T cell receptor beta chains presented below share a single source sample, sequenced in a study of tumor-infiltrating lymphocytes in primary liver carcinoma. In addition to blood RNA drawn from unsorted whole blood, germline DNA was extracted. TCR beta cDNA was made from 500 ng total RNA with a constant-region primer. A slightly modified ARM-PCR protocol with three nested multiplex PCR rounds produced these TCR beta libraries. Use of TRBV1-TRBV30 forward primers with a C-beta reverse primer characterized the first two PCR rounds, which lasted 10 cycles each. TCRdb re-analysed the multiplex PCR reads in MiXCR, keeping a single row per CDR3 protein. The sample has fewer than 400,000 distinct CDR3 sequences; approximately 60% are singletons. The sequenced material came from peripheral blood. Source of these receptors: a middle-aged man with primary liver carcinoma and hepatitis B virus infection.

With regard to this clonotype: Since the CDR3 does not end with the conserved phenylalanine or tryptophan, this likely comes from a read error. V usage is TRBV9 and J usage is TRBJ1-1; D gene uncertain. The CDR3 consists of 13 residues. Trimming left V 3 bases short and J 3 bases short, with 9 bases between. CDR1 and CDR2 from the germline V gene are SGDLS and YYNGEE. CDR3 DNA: TGTGCCAGCAGCGCGGCAAGCTACACTGAAGCTTTCATT. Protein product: CASSAASYTEAFI.

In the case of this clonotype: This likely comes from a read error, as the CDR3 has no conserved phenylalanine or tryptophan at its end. The CDR3 DNA sequence: TGTGCCAGCAGCACTCAGGGGGTAGGGGAGACCCAGTACTTA. Protein: CASSTQGVGETQYL. The chain is built from TRBV5-4 and TRBJ2-5; 7 positions match TRBD1. This CDR3 is 14 amino acids long. In germline, CDR1 is SGHNT, CDR2 YYREEE (reference sequence). The trim removed 4 bases at V and 5 bases at J, leaving 8 bases unmatched.

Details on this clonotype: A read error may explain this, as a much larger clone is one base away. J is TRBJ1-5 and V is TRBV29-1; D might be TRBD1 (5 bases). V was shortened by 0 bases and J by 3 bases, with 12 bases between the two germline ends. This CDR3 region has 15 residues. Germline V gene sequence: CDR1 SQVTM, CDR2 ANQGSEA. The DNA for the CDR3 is TGCAGCGTTGAAGACAGGGTTTATAACAATCAGCCCCAGCATTTT. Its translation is CSVEDRVYNNQPQHF.

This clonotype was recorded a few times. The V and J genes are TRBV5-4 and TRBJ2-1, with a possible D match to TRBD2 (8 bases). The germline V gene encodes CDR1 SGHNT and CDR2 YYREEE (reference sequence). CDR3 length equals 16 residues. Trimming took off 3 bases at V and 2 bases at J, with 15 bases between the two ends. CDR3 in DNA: TGTGCCAGCAGCTCCCCGGGAGGGACAGCCTACAATGAGCAGTTCTTC. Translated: CASSSPGGTAYNEQFF.

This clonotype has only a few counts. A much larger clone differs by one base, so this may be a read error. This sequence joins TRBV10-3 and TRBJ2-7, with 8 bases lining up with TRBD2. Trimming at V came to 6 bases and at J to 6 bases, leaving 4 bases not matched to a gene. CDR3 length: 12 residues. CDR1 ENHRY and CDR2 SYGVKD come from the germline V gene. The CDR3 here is CAISSGGTEQYF. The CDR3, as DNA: TGTGCCATCAGCTCGGGAGGGACCGAGCAGTACTTC.

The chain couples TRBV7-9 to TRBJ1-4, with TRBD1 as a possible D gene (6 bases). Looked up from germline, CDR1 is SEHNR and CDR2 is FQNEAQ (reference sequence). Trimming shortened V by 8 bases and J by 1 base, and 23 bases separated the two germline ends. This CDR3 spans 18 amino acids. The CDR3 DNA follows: TGTGCCAGCGCGACCTATGGTGGGGGCGCGGAAACTAATGAAAAACTGTTTTTT. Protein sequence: CASATYGGGAETNEKLFF.

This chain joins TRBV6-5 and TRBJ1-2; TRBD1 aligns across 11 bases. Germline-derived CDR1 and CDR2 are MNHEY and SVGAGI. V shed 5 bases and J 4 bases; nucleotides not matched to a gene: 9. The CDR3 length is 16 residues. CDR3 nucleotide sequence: TGTGCCAGCAGTCCCCGGACAGGGGGCAATTCCTATGGCTACACCTTC. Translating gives CASSPRTGGNSYGYTF.

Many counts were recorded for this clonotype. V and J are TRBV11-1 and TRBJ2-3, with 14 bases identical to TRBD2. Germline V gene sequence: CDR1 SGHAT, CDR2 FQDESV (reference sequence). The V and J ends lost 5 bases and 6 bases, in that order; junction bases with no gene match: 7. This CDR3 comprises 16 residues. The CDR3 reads CASSLGLAGASDTQYF. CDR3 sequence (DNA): TGTGCCAGCAGCCTGGGACTAGCGGGAGCCAGTGATACGCAGTATTTT.